The entry below describes one TCR beta chain. This sample was taken from a study of control samples from healthy donors and cancer patients. Method: immunoSEQ multiplex PCR; TCRdb's copy keeps in-frame clones and lacks some. The top ten clones hold roughly 13% of a sample with hundreds of thousands of clones, over 70% of them seen once. Trimming at V came to 4 bases and at J to 5 bases, leaving 12 bases not matched to a gene. Per germline, CDR1 MGHRA and CDR2 YSYEKL. This CDR3 spans 17 amino acids. V gene TRBV4-1 combines with J gene TRBJ2-7; 12 bases are shared with TRBD1. The sequence came from a woman aged 55-70 years with lung cancer. Source material: PBMCs. CDR3 protein: CASSREGGQGARNEQYF. The CDR3 DNA reads as TGCGCCAGCAGCCGAGAGGGGGGACAGGGGGCTCGTAACGAGCAGTACTTC.